The rows below give T cell receptor beta chains drawn from one sample of a study of cytomegalovirus exposure and HLA in healthy donors. The protocol was immunoSEQ multiplex PCR, while the TCRdb copy is restricted to in-frame clones and leaves out a portion. Of approximately 70,000 clones listed, 74% were seen once; the top ten hold 8.5% to 14%. The material sequenced was PBMCs. The origin of the receptors is a woman aged 55-70 years in good health and CMV-seropositive. The CDR3 runs from the conserved cysteine through the conserved F or W. The D gene is left open where the match is weak. Some rows mark clone size as missing; the rest say once, few, many or name a class of expanded clone.

>TRBD1|once|TRBV19|TRBJ1-5
CASSQPGGPSNQPQHF
TGTGCCAGTAGTCAGCCAGGGGGCCCGAGCAATCAGCCCCAGCATTTT
>-|few|TRBV2|TRBJ1-5
CASSDRVVFQPQHF
TGTGCCAGCAGTGACAGGGTGGTTTTTCAGCCCCAGCATTTT
>TRBD1|few|TRBV5-6|TRBJ1-1
CASSTGTVNTEAFF
TGTGCCAGCAGCACCGGGACAGTGAACACTGAAGCTTTCTTT
>TRBD2|-|TRBV4-2|TRBJ2-1
CASSQPLAGESFF
TGTGCCAGCAGCCAACCCCTAGCGGGAGAATCTTTCTTC
>TRBD2|-|TRBV6-4|TRBJ2-1
CASSEVLAGVREQFF
TGTGCCAGCAGTGAGGTACTAGCGGGAGTCAGGGAGCAGTTCTTC
>-|-|TRBV2|TRBJ1-2
CASSPWASGRDGYTF
TGTGCCAGCAGTCCTTGGGCTAGCGGGAGGGATGGCTACACCTTC
>-|-|TRBV5-6|TRBJ1-1
CASSFPSDLSEAFF
TGTGCCAGCAGCTTCCCGTCGGACTTGTCTGAAGCTTTCTTT
>-|few|TRBV6-5|TRBJ1-1
CASSYGRAEAFF
TGTGCCAGCAGTTACGGGCGGGCTGAAGCTTTCTTT
>-|-|TRBV19|TRBJ2-5
CASSIGEIGRETQYF
TGTGCCAGTAGTATCGGGGAGATAGGTCGGGAGACCCAGTACTTC
>TRBD1|-|TRBV5-1|TRBJ1-2
CASSPRQDRASYTF
TGCGCCAGCAGCCCACGCCAGGACAGGGCTAGCTACACCTTC
>-|-|TRBV30|TRBJ1-1
CAWSIAGMNTEAFF
TGTGCCTGGAGTATCGCAGGCATGAACACTGAAGCTTTCTTT
>-|-|TRBV30|TRBJ1-2
CAWTRDNGYTF
TGTGCCTGGACCCGGGACAACGGCTACACCTTC
>-|-|TRBV6-1|TRBJ2-7
CASTFSWGQGYEQYF
TGTGCCAGCACCTTCTCATGGGGGCAGGGCTACGAGCAGTACTTC
>TRBD1|-|TRBV29-1|TRBJ1-2
CSVRDRGPGTF
TGCAGCGTTCGGGACAGGGGGCCTGGCACCTTC
>TRBD1|-|TRBV4-1|TRBJ1-2
CASSSRQGTYYGYTF
TGCGCCAGCAGCTCCCGACAGGGCACCTACTATGGCTACACCTTC
>-|-|TRBV5-1|TRBJ2-2
CASSPPRGLNTGELFF
TGCGCCAGCAGCCCCCCACGGGGACTGAACACCGGGGAGCTGTTTTTT
>TRBD1|once|TRBV18|TRBJ1-1
CASSLEDRGTEAFF
TGTGCCAGCTCACTTGAGGACAGGGGAACTGAAGCTTTCTTT
>-|-|TRBV9|TRBJ2-2
CASSARRAGELFF
TGTGCCAGCAGCGCGCGGCGCGCCGGGGAGCTGTTTTTT